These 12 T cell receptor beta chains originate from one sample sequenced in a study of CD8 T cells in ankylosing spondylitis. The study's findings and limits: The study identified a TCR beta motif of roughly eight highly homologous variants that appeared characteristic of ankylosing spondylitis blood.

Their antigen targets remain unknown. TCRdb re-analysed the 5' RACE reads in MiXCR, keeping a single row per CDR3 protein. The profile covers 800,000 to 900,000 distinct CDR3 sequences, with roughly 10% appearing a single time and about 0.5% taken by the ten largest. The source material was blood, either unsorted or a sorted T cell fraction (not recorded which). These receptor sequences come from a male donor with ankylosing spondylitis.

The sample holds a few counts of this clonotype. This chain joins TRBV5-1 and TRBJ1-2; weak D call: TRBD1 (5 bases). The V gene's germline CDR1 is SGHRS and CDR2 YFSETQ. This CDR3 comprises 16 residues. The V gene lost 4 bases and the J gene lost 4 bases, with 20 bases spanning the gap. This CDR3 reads CASSPSPHGTLYGYTF. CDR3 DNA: TGCGCCAGCAGCCCGTCTCCCCATGGGACGCTCTATGGCTACACCTTC.

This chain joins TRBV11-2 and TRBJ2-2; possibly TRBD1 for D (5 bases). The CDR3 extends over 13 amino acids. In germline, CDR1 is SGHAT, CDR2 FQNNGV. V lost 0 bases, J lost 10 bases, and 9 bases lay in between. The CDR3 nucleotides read TGTGCCAGCAGCTTAGATCAGGGCACGGAGCTGTTTTTT. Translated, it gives CASSLDQGTELFF.

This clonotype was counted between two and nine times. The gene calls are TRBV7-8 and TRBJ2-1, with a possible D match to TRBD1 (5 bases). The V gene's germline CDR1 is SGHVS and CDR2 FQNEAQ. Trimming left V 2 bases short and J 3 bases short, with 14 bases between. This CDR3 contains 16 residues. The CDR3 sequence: CASSLLGRVIYNEQFF. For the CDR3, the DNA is TGTGCCAGCAGCTTATTAGGCAGGGTCATCTACAATGAGCAGTTCTTC.

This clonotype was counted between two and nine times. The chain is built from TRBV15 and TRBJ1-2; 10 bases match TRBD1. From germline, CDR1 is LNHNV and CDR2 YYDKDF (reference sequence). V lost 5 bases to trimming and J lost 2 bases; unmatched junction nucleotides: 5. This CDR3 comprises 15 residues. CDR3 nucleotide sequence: TGTGCCACCAGCCCTCGGACAGGGGGAAACTATGGCTACACCTTC. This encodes CATSPRTGGNYGYTF.

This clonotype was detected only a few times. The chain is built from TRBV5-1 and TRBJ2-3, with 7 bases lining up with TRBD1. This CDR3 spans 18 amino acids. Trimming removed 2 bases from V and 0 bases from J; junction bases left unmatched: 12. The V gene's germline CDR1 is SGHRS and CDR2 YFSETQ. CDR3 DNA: TGCGCCAGCAGCTTTGTGCGAGGGGGCATCCCTAGCACAGATACGCAGTATTTT. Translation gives CASSFVRGGIPSTDTQYF. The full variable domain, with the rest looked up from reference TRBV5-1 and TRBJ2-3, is KAGVTQTPRYLIKTRGQQVTLSCSPISGHRSVSWYQQTPGQGLQFLFEYFSETQRNKGNFPGRFSGRQFSNSRSEMNVSTLELGDSALYLCASSFVRGGIPSTDTQYFGPGTRLTVL.

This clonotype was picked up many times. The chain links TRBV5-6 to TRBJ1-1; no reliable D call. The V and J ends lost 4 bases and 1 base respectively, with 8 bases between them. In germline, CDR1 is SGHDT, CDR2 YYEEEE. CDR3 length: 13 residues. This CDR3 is CASSQQRNTEAFF. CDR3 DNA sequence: TGTGCCAGCAGCCAACAGAGGAACACTGAAGCTTTCTTT.

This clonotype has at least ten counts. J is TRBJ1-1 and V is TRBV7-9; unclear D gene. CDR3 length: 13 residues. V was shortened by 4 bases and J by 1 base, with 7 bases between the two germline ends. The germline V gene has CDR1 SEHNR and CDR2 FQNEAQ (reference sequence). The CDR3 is CASSWQENTEAFF. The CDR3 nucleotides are TGTGCCAGCAGCTGGCAAGAGAACACTGAAGCTTTCTTT.

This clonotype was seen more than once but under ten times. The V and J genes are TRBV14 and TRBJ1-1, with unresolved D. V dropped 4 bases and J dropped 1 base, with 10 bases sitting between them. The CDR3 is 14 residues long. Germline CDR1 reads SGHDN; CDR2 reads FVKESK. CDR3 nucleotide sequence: TGTGCCAGCAGCCCGTGGTTCAGGAACACTGAAGCTTTCTTT. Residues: CASSPWFRNTEAFF. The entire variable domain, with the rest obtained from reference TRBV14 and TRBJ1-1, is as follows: EAGVTQFPSHSVIEKGQTVTLRCDPISGHDNLYWYRRVMGKEIKFLLHFVKESKQDESGMPNNRFLAERTGGTYSTLKVQPAELEDSGVYFCASSPWFRNTEAFFGQGTRLTVV.

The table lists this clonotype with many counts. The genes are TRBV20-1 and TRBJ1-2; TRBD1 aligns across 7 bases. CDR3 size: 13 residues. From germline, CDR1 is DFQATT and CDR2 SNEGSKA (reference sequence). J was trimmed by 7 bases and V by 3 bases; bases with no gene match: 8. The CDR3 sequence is CSASSLTGLGYTF. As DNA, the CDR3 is TGCAGTGCTAGCTCGTTGACAGGGCTTGGCTACACCTTC.

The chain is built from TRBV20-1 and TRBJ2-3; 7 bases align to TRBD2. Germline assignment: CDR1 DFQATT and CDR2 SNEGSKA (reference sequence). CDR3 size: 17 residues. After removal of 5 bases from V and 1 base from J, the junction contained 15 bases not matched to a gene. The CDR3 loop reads CSAPPQVRAGRTDTQYF. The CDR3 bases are TGCAGTGCTCCTCCCCAGGTCCGAGCGGGGCGCACAGATACGCAGTATTTT.

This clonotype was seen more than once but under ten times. The CDR3 is CASSLDARGYTEAFF. As DNA, the CDR3 is TGTGCCAGCAGCTTAGACGCCAGGGGCTACACTGAAGCTTTCTTT. The V and J genes are TRBV7-2 and TRBJ1-1; D is perhaps TRBD1 (6 bases). The CDR3 extends over 15 amino acids. V was pared by 1 base and J by 3 bases, with 12 bases between. Looked up from germline, CDR1 is SGHTA and CDR2 is FQGNSA.

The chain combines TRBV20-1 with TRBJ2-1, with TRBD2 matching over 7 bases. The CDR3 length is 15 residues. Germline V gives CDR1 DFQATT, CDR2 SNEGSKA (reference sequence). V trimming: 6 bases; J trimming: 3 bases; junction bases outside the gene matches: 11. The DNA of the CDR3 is TGCAGTGCCCGCGTAGCGGGCACTGGCTACAATGAGCAGTTCTTC. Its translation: CSARVAGTGYNEQFF.